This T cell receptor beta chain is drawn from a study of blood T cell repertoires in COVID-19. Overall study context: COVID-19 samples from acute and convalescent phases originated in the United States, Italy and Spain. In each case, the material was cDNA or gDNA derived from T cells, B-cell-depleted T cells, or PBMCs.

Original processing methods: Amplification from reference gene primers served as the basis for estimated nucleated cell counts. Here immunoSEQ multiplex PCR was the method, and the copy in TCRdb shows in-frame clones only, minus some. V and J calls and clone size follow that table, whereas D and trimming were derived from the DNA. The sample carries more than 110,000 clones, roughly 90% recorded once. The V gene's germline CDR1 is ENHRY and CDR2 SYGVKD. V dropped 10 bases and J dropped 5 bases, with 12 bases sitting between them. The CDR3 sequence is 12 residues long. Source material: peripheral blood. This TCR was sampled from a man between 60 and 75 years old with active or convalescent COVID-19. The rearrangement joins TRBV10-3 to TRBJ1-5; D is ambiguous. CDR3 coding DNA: TGTGCCACGGGGATGAGGGATCAGCCCCAGCATTTT. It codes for CATGMRDQPQHF.